This T cell receptor (beta chain) emerged from a study of CD4 and CD8 cells across lung adenocarcinoma regions (dated by TCRdb to 2017 to 2018). In terms of the full investigation: The study compared tumor centers with tumor margins to examine intratumor heterogeneity of the T cell receptor repertoire.

V loses 7 bases at its end and J loses 8 bases; junction bases beyond the gene matches: 7. Counted from cysteine to phenylalanine, this CDR3 has 13 amino acids. The read is trimmed to its CDR3 DNA, 39 bases read in frame from base 1. The germline V gene specifies MNHNS as CDR1 and SASEGT as CDR2. To prepare the library, PCR was applied. The sequencer listed for this sample is HiSeq X Ten. The public reads were reprocessed in TCRdb via fastp at Q25 and MiXCR, keeping in-frame beta chains. Merged by CDR3 protein, the rows form single entries marked with the most common genes and DNA. Across this sample there are about 12,000 distinct CDR3 sequences, with roughly 51% seen only once. Approximately 33% of the sample goes to the ten largest clones. This clonotype is assessed as medium-sized (0.01 to 0.1%). The antigen it binds to is not known. Nothing much larger sits one base from this clone, and base qualities are not available.

The donors were patients who had localized lung adenocarcinoma, which is a subtype of non-small cell lung cancer. These samples came from the centers of localized lung adenocarcinomas. For TCR repertoire analysis, CD8+ T cells from tumor tissue were profiled apart from CD4+ T cells. The chain uses TRBV6-1 and TRBJ1-4, with 7 junctional bases fitting TRBD1. The origin of this receptor is a female donor with lung adenocarcinoma. The CD4 and CD8 labels of this study may be unreliable. The sequencing sample was made of CD8+ T cells from the center of a lung tumor. The intended sense of this specimen's cell subset or site label: tumor center region. CDR3 loop: CASTSTGSEKLFF. The DNA sequence follows: TGTGCCAGCACCTCGACAGGGTCGGAAAAACTGTTTTTT.